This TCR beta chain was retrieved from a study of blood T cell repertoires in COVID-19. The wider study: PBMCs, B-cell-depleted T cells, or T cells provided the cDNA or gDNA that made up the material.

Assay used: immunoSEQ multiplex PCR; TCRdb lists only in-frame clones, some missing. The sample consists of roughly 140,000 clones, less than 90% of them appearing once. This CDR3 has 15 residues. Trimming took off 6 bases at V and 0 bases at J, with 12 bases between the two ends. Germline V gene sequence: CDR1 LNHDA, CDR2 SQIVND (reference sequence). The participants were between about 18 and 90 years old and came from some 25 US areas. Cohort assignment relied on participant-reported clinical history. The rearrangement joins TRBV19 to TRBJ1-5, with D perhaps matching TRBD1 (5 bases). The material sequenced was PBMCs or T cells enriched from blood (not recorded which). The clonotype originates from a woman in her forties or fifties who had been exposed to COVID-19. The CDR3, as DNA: TGTGCCAGTAGCACTTCTCAGGGTAGCAATCAGCCCCAGCATTTT. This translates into CASSTSQGSNQPQHF.